Listed below are T cell receptor beta chains from one sample, sequenced in a study of PD-1 blockade in classical Hodgkin lymphoma. TCRdb's table, derived via immunoSEQ multiplex PCR, lists solely in-frame clones and lacks some. The sample contains more than 140,000 clones, around 73% of which appear only once. This specimen consisted of peripheral blood mononuclear cells (PBMCs), obtained before the second cycle of nivolumab. The receptors derive from a human donor with classical Hodgkin lymphoma. Each CDR3 is given with its conserved first and last residue. D genes are given only for firm matches. Clone size is shown for a subset of rows, as once, few, many or a class of expanded clone.

d_call	clone_size	cdr3_length	v_call	j_call	cdr3_aa	cdr3_nt
TRBD2	NA	17	TRBV28	TRBJ2-5	CASSRLAGGLGQETQYF	TGTGCCAGCAGTAGGCTAGCGGGAGGCCTGGGGCAAGAGACCCAGTACTTC
TRBD1	NA	15	TRBV15	TRBJ1-2	CATSKPGTANYGYTF	TGTGCCACCAGCAAACCAGGGACAGCCAACTATGGCTACACCTTC
NA	NA	16	TRBV5-1	TRBJ1-5	CASTLLHWISNQPQHF	TGCGCCAGCACCCTCCTGCACTGGATTAGCAATCAGCCCCAGCATTTT
NA	NA	17	TRBV11-2	TRBJ1-1	CASSLGRGTPINTEAFF	TGTGCCAGCAGCTTAGGCAGGGGCACACCTATTAACACTGAAGCTTTCTTT
TRBD1	NA	15	TRBV6-5	TRBJ1-3	CASSYDRGGGNTIYF	TGTGCCAGCAGCTACGACAGGGGTGGGGGAAACACCATATATTTT
TRBD1	NA	16	TRBV29-1	TRBJ2-2	CSVEDRSRGYTGELFF	TGCAGCGTTGAAGATCGGAGCAGGGGGTACACCGGGGAGCTGTTTTTT
NA	once	14	TRBV28	TRBJ1-5	CASSFEVSNQPQHF	TGTGCCAGCAGTTTTGAGGTGAGCAATCAGCCCCAGCATTTT
TRBD2	NA	14	TRBV5-4	TRBJ2-7	CASSGAGELIEQYF	TGTGCCAGCAGCGGAGCGGGGGAGCTGATCGAGCAGTACTTC
NA	NA	14	TRBV10-3	TRBJ2-7	CAISAATENYEQYF	TGTGCCATCAGTGCCGCGACCGAAAACTACGAGCAGTACTTC
TRBD1	once	16	TRBV18	TRBJ2-5	CASSSYKGTGELEQYF	TGTGCCAGCTCATCTTACAAGGGGACAGGGGAGTTGGAGCAGTACTTC
NA	NA	13	TRBV12-5	TRBJ1-1	CASGRGVDTEAFF	TGTGCTAGTGGTCGGGGGGTGGACACTGAAGCTTTCTTT
TRBD1	NA	17	TRBV13	TRBJ1-4	CASSLRGGTGREEKLFF	TGTGCCAGCAGCCTCCGGGGGGGGACAGGGCGGGAAGAAAAACTGTTTTTT
NA	NA	14	TRBV21-1	TRBJ2-1	CASSNGQGNNEQFF	TGTGCCAGCAGCAACGGACAGGGCAACAATGAGCAGTTCTTC
NA	NA	12	TRBV6-5	TRBJ1-1	CASSRGGTEAFF	TGTGCCAGCAGTCGTGGAGGCACTGAAGCTTTCTTT
NA	NA	15	TRBV5-1	TRBJ2-3	CASSLGGSGTDTQYF	TGCGCCAGCAGCTTGGGGGGCTCGGGCACAGATACGCAGTATTTT
NA	few	16	TRBV6-6	TRBJ2-3	CASSYSVHPSTDTQYF	TGTGCCAGCAGTTACTCTGTCCATCCTAGCACAGATACGCAGTATTTT
NA	NA	18	TRBV19	TRBJ2-6	CASSISGGGEAGANVLTF	TGTGCCAGTAGTATCTCCGGAGGGGGGGAAGCTGGGGCCAACGTCCTGACTTTC
NA	NA	17	TRBV10-3	TRBJ1-2	CAISESQGGRGHYGYTF	TGTGCCATCAGTGAGTCGCAAGGGGGGAGAGGCCACTATGGCTACACCTTC
NA	NA	15	TRBV4-1	TRBJ2-3	CASSQVWGVADTQYF	TGCGCCAGCAGCCAAGTGTGGGGTGTAGCAGATACGCAGTATTTT
TRBD1	NA	15	TRBV10-3	TRBJ1-4	CAISETGTGNEKLFF	TGTGCCATCAGCGAAACCGGGACAGGGAATGAAAAACTGTTTTTT
NA	NA	12	TRBV5-1	TRBJ1-1	CASSSEGGEAFF	TGCGCCAGCAGCTCGGAGGGGGGTGAAGCTTTCTTT
NA	NA	14	TRBV5-1	TRBJ2-1	CASSPGTIYNEQFF	TGCGCCAGCAGCCCGGGGACCATCTACAATGAGCAGTTCTTC
NA	NA	17	TRBV6-7	TRBJ2-3	CASSYSQRGDLTDTQYF	TGTGCCAGCAGTTACTCGCAGCGCGGAGATCTCACAGATACGCAGTATTTT
NA	NA	12	TRBV2	TRBJ1-4	CASSGAPEKLFF	TGTGCCAGCAGTGGGGCACCAGAAAAACTGTTTTTT
NA	NA	14	TRBV28	TRBJ2-1	CASSQRAKYNEQFF	TGTGCCAGCAGCCAGCGAGCCAAGTACAATGAGCAGTTCTTC
NA	NA	14	TRBV11-2	TRBJ1-2	CASSPSPGIAGYTF	TGTGCCAGCAGCCCCTCGCCAGGGATCGCGGGCTACACCTTC
TRBD1	NA	15	TRBV7-6	TRBJ1-2	CASSITDREDYGYTF	TGTGCCAGCAGCATCACGGACAGGGAGGACTATGGCTACACCTTC
NA	NA	14	TRBV7-2	TRBJ2-7	CASSLDRNSYEQYF	TGTGCCAGCAGCCTAGACCGAAACTCCTACGAGCAGTACTTC
TRBD1	NA	14	TRBV6-5	TRBJ1-2	CASSYSGTGNGYTF	TGTGCCAGCAGTTACTCAGGGACAGGCAATGGCTACACCTTC
TRBD1	few	16	TRBV27	TRBJ1-6	CASSFRDRFKNSPLHF	TGTGCCAGCAGTTTTCGGGACAGATTTAAGAATTCACCCCTCCACTTT
TRBD1	NA	18	TRBV5-6	TRBJ1-1	CASSLGQGFPVGNTEAFF	TGTGCCAGCAGCTTGGGACAGGGTTTTCCGGTTGGCAACACTGAAGCTTTCTTT
NA	NA	14	TRBV5-4	TRBJ1-3	CASSPTRTGNTIYF	TGTGCCAGCAGCCCGACAAGGACTGGAAACACCATATATTTT
TRBD2	few	14	TRBV19	TRBJ2-3	CASSVGLASDTQYF	TGTGCCAGTAGTGTGGGACTAGCATCAGATACGCAGTATTTT
TRBD1	NA	13	TRBV6-6	TRBJ1-1	CASTVTGGTEAFF	TGTGCCAGCACCGTGACAGGGGGCACTGAAGCTTTCTTT
TRBD1	NA	15	TRBV7-9	TRBJ2-1	CASSFQGQGSYEQFF	TGTGCCAGCAGCTTTCAAGGACAGGGGTCGTATGAGCAGTTCTTC
TRBD1	NA	16	TRBV28	TRBJ2-2	CASSFPWTGITGELFF	TGTGCCAGCAGTTTCCCATGGACAGGGATCACCGGGGAGCTGTTTTTT
TRBD1	NA	15	TRBV19	TRBJ2-5	CASSRTGPESETQYF	TGTGCCAGTAGTCGGACAGGCCCAGAATCGGAGACCCAGTACTTC
NA	NA	14	TRBV27	TRBJ2-7	CASSYDRSSYEQYF	TGTGCCAGCAGCTATGACAGGTCCTCCTACGAGCAGTACTTC
TRBD1	NA	16	TRBV5-1	TRBJ1-2	CASSLGPGQSSYGYTF	TGCGCCAGCAGCTTGGGCCCGGGACAGTCGTCCTATGGCTACACCTTC
NA	NA	14	TRBV11-2	TRBJ1-1	CASSSSTGRSEAFF	TGTGCCAGCAGCTCCTCGACAGGTCGAAGTGAAGCTTTCTTT
NA	NA	15	TRBV19	TRBJ2-2	CASRPERVVTGELFF	TGTGCCAGCCGGCCGGAAAGGGTTGTCACCGGGGAGCTGTTTTTT
TRBD1	NA	14	TRBV5-4	TRBJ1-2	CASSYSRDRRGYTF	TGTGCCAGCAGTTACAGCCGGGACAGAAGGGGCTACACCTTC
NA	NA	15	TRBV4-1	TRBJ1-6	CASSRGYGFGSPLHF	TGCGCCAGCAGCCGGGGTTACGGGTTCGGTTCACCCCTCCACTTT
NA	few	13	TRBV5-4	TRBJ2-3	CASSLSSLDTQYF	TGTGCCAGCAGCTTGTCGTCCCTAGATACGCAGTATTTT
NA	NA	12	TRBV28	TRBJ1-3	CASSLGGNTIYF	TGTGCCAGCAGCTTAGGGGGAAACACCATATATTTT
NA	few	16	TRBV4-2	TRBJ2-2	CASSQYGGLNTGELFF	TGTGCCAGCAGCCAATACGGGGGGCTAAACACCGGGGAGCTGTTTTTT
TRBD1	NA	15	TRBV6-6	TRBJ1-2	CASSSDRENNYGYTF	TGTGCCAGCAGTTCCGACAGGGAGAATAACTATGGCTACACCTTC
TRBD2	NA	15	TRBV10-3	TRBJ2-1	CAAKRAGEENNEQFF	TGTGCCGCCAAACGTGCGGGAGAGGAAAACAATGAGCAGTTCTTC
NA	NA	14	TRBV28	TRBJ1-1	CASTPGWMNTEAFF	TGTGCCAGCACCCCAGGGTGGATGAACACTGAAGCTTTCTTT
NA	NA	13	TRBV7-8	TRBJ2-5	CASSWGRLETQYF	TGTGCCAGCAGCTGGGGGAGGTTGGAGACCCAGTACTTC
NA	NA	13	TRBV27	TRBJ2-5	CASSPLSEETQYF	TGTGCCAGCAGCCCCCTCAGCGAAGAGACCCAGTACTTC
TRBD1	NA	14	TRBV11-1	TRBJ2-3	CASSLDRGADTQYF	TGTGCCAGCAGCCTGGACAGGGGGGCGGATACGCAGTATTTT
NA	once	14	TRBV4-3	TRBJ2-3	CASSQDRGTRAQYF	TGCGCCAGCAGCCAAGATCGAGGCACCCGGGCGCAGTATTTT
NA	NA	12	TRBV19	TRBJ1-2	CASTTGVYGYTF	TGTGCCAGTACGACGGGTGTCTATGGCTACACCTTC
TRBD2	NA	17	TRBV2	TRBJ2-3	CASRYNSGRASTDTQYF	TGTGCCAGCAGGTACAATTCAGGGAGGGCGAGCACAGATACGCAGTATTTT
NA	NA	13	TRBV18	TRBJ1-2	CASSPRDNHGYTF	TGTGCCAGCTCACCCCGGGACAACCATGGCTACACCTTC
TRBD2	NA	17	TRBV7-8	TRBJ2-3	CASSPNAAGGFGDTQYF	TGTGCCAGCAGCCCTAATGCAGCGGGAGGTTTTGGGGATACGCAGTATTTT
NA	NA	14	TRBV28	TRBJ1-2	CASTTGGGTYGYTF	TGTGCCAGCACCACCGGCGGGGGCACCTATGGCTACACCTTC
NA	NA	13	TRBV7-2	TRBJ2-3	CASSLAGADTQYF	TGTGCCAGCAGCTTAGCAGGGGCAGATACGCAGTATTTT